This section outlines one TCR beta chain sequence together with its context. Its specificity is unknown. This sample is part of a study of PD-1 blockade in classical Hodgkin lymphoma. CDR1 is GTSNPN and CDR2 is SVGIG in the germline V gene (reference sequence). The CDR3 is 13 amino acids. V was pared by 4 bases and J by 7 bases, with 9 bases of the junction left unmatched. Indicated time point: cycle 4 day 1 (C4D1), after 5 to 7 weeks of nivolumab. Relapse was seen in all patients after autologous stem cell transplantation, and brentuximab vedotin exposure was variable. General study results and limits: Repertoire differences lack defined causes, possibly disease activity or prior therapy. Baseline TCR diversity was reportedly lower in newly diagnosed patients than healthy donors.

Sequenced by immunoSEQ multiplex PCR; TCRdb stores in-frame clones only, minus some. Altogether 15,000 to 20,000 clones are present, more than 70% being singletons, with the ten largest covering 22%. The specimen comprised peripheral blood mononuclear cells (PBMCs), sampled before the fourth cycle of nivolumab. This chain links TRBV30 with TRBJ2-5; 7 nucleotides agree with TRBD1. The clonotype originates from a human donor with classical Hodgkin lymphoma. DNA for the CDR3: TGTGCCTGGACCACACAGGGGTCGGGGACCCAGTACTTC. Translation gives CAWTTQGSGTQYF.